This T cell receptor (beta chain) was captured in a study of blood T cell repertoires in COVID-19. Overall study context: Acute and convalescent COVID-19 specimens originated in the United States, Italy and Spain.

Repertoires were generated with immunoSEQ multiplex PCR, while TCRdb's copy carries only in-frame clones and drops some. The sample includes tens of thousands of clones, approximately 90% of them seen just once. This CDR3 is built from 16 residues. V lost 5 bases and J lost 0, with 14 bases in between. Germline V gives CDR1 MDHEN, CDR2 SYDVKM. The V and J genes are TRBV28 and TRBJ1-3, with D possibly TRBD1 on 5 matching bases. The clonotype originates from a woman in her seventies with active COVID-19. Sequencing input: peripheral blood. The CDR3 here is CASSRWGGNSGNTIYF. CDR3 nucleotides: TGTGCCAGCAGTCGCTGGGGGGGGAACTCTGGAAACACCATATATTTT.